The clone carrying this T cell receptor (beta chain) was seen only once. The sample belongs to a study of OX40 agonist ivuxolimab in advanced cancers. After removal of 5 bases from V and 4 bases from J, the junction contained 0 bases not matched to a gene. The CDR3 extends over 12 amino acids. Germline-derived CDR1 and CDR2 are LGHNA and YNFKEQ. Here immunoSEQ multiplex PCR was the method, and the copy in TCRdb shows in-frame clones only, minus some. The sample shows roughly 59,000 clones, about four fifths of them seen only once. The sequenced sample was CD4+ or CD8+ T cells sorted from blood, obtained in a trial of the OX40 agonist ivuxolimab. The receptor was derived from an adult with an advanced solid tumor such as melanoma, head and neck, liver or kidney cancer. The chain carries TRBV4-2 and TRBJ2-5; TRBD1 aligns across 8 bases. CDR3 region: CASSGQGETQYF. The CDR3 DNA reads TGTGCCAGCAGCGGACAGGGAGAGACCCAGTACTTC.